This is a list of T cell receptor beta chains from one sample in a study of response to subunit inactivated influenza vaccine. Via MiXCR, TCRdb re-called the RT-PCR reads, giving one row per CDR3 protein. This table has about 610,000 distinct CDR3 sequences, 13% to 15% appearing once. This specimen was PBMCs from blood, taken about 12 days after vaccination. These TCRs come from a man aged 50 to 59 who received an inactivated influenza vaccine. CDR3s include the opening cysteine and the closing phenylalanine or tryptophan. A D gene is named only where the DNA matches it firmly. Size tells how often a clone was seen (once, few, many) or the class of an expanded clone, and some rows leave it out.

abundance	v_gene	j_gene	d_gene	CDR3nt	CDR3aa
few	TRBV5-1	TRBJ2-1	NA	TGCGCCAGCAGCTTGGACGATGGTTATGAGCAGTTCTTC	CASSLDDGYEQFF
many	TRBV5-6	TRBJ2-1	NA	TGTGCCAGCAGCTTGAAGGGGGGCATTGAGCAGTTCTTC	CASSLKGGIEQFF
many	TRBV6-2/TRBV6-3	TRBJ2-1	TRBD2	TGTGCCAGCAGTTACTCGGGGACGCCGGGACTAGCGATCTACAATGAGCAGTTCTTC	CASSYSGTPGLAIYNEQFF
NA	TRBV18	TRBJ1-1	NA	TGTGCCAGCTCAGTCAACCCCACTAGAATGAACACTGAAGCTTTCTTT	CASSVNPTRMNTEAFF
few	TRBV11-2	TRBJ2-3	NA	TGTGCCAGCAGCTTAGATGAGACAAGAAGGACAGATACGCAGTATTTT	CASSLDETRRTDTQYF
NA	TRBV7-2	TRBJ2-7	NA	TGTGCCAGCAGCCGGGCAGGGGAGTTTACGAGGCAGTACTTC	CASSRAGEFTRQYF
NA	TRBV20-1	TRBJ2-2	NA	TGCAGTGCTAGAGATGTGCAGCGAAACACCGGGGAGCTGTTTTTT	CSARDVQRNTGELFF
NA	TRBV18	TRBJ1-6	TRBD1	TGTGCCAGCTCACCCGGGACAGGGGCGAGTTCACCCCTCCACTTT	CASSPGTGASSPLHF
NA	TRBV15	TRBJ1-2	NA	TGTGCCACCAGCGGAGGCAGGGAAGACGGCTACACCTTC	CATSGGREDGYTF
many	TRBV12-3/TRBV12-4	TRBJ2-7	NA	TGTGCCAGCAGTTATGGGCTTACCTACGAGCAGTACTTC	CASSYGLTYEQYF
few	TRBV5-1	TRBJ2-7	TRBD2	TGCGCCAGCAGCCCTGTAGCGGGAGGGAGCAACGAGCAGTACTTC	CASSPVAGGSNEQYF
many	TRBV28	TRBJ2-1	NA	TGTGCCAGCAGTTCACCAGGGCCCGCCGTGGATGAGCAGTTCTTC	CASSSPGPAVDEQFF
NA	TRBV28	TRBJ2-7	TRBD2	TGTGCCAGCGGGACTAGCGGGGGCCCCGGGTACGAGCAGTACTTC	CASGTSGGPGYEQYF
few	TRBV5-1	TRBJ1-1	TRBD1	TGCGCCAGCAGCTTGGGACAGGGGGTTGAAGCTTTCTTT	CASSLGQGVEAFF
few	TRBV18	TRBJ1-1	NA	TGTGCCAGCTCACCCCCCGGGACGGTGAACACTGAAGCTTTCTTT	CASSPPGTVNTEAFF
many	TRBV3-1	TRBJ1-1	NA	TGTGCCAGCAGCCAAGGAGCGAACACTGAAGCTTTCTTT	CASSQGANTEAFF
few	TRBV12-3/TRBV12-4	TRBJ2-7	TRBD2	TGTGCCAGCAGCCGCGGACTAGCGGGAGGACCCTACGAGCAGTACTTC	CASSRGLAGGPYEQYF
many	TRBV2	TRBJ2-5	NA	TGTGCCAGCAGCCCAGGACAGTTAGAGACCCAGTACTTC	CASSPGQLETQYF
NA	TRBV7-2	TRBJ2-2	NA	TGTGCCAGCAGCTCCTCTAGCACCGGGGAGCTGTTTTTT	CASSSSSTGELFF
NA	TRBV25-1	TRBJ2-3	NA	TGTGCCAGCAGTGAGCAGGTGGATACGCAGTATTTT	CASSEQVDTQYF
few	TRBV14	TRBJ2-2	TRBD2	TGTGCCAGCAGCCAAGCCGATGGGAGGGCACACACCGGGGAGCTGTTTTTT	CASSQADGRAHTGELFF
few	TRBV5-1	TRBJ2-1	NA	TGCGCCAGCAGAGCTCAGGGTTTGGACAATGAGCAGTTCTTC	CASRAQGLDNEQFF
few	TRBV5-1	TRBJ2-5	NA	TGCGCCAGCAGCCTGGAAGGCCGGGGGCAAGAGACCCAGTACTTC	CASSLEGRGQETQYF
NA	TRBV12-3/TRBV12-4	TRBJ2-3	TRBD1	TGTGCCAGCAGTGGACAGGGGGCAACAGATACGCAGTATTTT	CASSGQGATDTQYF
NA	TRBV6-2/TRBV6-3	TRBJ2-3	NA	TGTGCCAGCAGCCCCGGGGATTGGGATACGCAGTATTTT	CASSPGDWDTQYF
NA	TRBV11-3	TRBJ2-2	TRBD1	TGTGCCAGCAGCGACAGGGTTTCCGGGGAGCTGTTTTTT	CASSDRVSGELFF
few	TRBV5-1	TRBJ2-1	TRBD1	TGCGCCAGCAGCGTCCCGGGACAGGGCCATGAGCAGTTCTTC	CASSVPGQGHEQFF
NA	TRBV9	TRBJ1-2	TRBD1	TGTGCCAGCAGCGGCGGGGACAGGGGTACTAGCTATGGCTACACCTTC	CASSGGDRGTSYGYTF
NA	TRBV5-6	TRBJ2-7	NA	TGTGCCAGCGTTACGAGATCGGTATCCTACGAGCAGTACTTC	CASVTRSVSYEQYF
NA	TRBV19	TRBJ2-5	TRBD1	TGTGCCAGTAGTTCTACGGGACAGGGAGGCAGGGAGACCCAGTACTTC	CASSSTGQGGRETQYF
NA	TRBV10-2	TRBJ2-3	TRBD2	TGCGCCAGCAGGACTAGCGGGAGTGTGGATACGCAGTATTTT	CASRTSGSVDTQYF
few	TRBV5-1	TRBJ2-1	TRBD2	TGCGCCAGCAGCGTGGGACTAGCGGATTACAATGAGCAGTTCTTC	CASSVGLADYNEQFF
NA	TRBV7-9	TRBJ2-5	NA	TGTGCCAGCAGCTTCTCTGGGAATCAAGAGACCCAGTACTTC	CASSFSGNQETQYF